Listed here are 3 T cell receptor beta chains from one sample, sequenced in a study of vaccination and CD4 T cells after COVID-19. Their antigen targets remain unknown. The study sequenced cultured CD4+ T cell DNA using the Oncomine TCR Beta short-read assay. TCRdb processed the PCR reads anew with MiXCR; each CDR3 protein has one entry. The sample consists of about 9,600 distinct CDR3 sequences, roughly 35% of them appearing once. Sample treatment: roughly 11-day PBMC culture with coronavirus spike peptide pools or control peptides (ViraFEST assay). The unexposed donor's CD4+ T cells were collected before the COVID-19 pandemic (2011-2018). Sequencing was performed on CD4+ T cells from blood, cultured in vitro. Receptors were obtained from a human donor in good health.

The V call is TRBV11-2, the J call TRBJ2-4, with 10 bases fitting TRBD1. This CDR3 has 13 amino acids. Germline V gene sequence: CDR1 SGHAT, CDR2 FQNNGV. V was clipped by 6 bases and J by 9 bases; unmatched bases: 5. For the CDR3, the DNA is TGTGCCAGCAGATCGACAGGGGGCAGCATTCAGTACTTC. It encodes CASRSTGGSIQYF.

With regard to this clonotype: At one of its ends the junction is not consistent with the germline gene, which may arise from a read error. The genes are TRBV19 and TRBJ1-4; D unresolved. From germline, CDR1 is LNHDA and CDR2 SQIVND (reference sequence). CDR3 size: 14 residues. CDR3 residues: CASSIPRLAEKLFF. CDR3 coding DNA: TGTGCCAGCAGTATTCCGAGGCTCGCTGAAAAACTGTTTTTT.

The J gene is TRBJ2-3, the V gene TRBV6-2 or TRBV6-3; 10 positions agree with TRBD1. Germline CDR1 is MNHEY and CDR2 is SVGEGT. Trimming cost V 4 bases and J 6 bases; bases outside gene matches: 7. The CDR3 loop spans 15 amino acids. CDR3 residues: CASSSSGTGVDTQYF. CDR3 DNA sequence: TGTGCCAGCAGTTCCTCCGGGACAGGGGTGGATACGCAGTATTTT.